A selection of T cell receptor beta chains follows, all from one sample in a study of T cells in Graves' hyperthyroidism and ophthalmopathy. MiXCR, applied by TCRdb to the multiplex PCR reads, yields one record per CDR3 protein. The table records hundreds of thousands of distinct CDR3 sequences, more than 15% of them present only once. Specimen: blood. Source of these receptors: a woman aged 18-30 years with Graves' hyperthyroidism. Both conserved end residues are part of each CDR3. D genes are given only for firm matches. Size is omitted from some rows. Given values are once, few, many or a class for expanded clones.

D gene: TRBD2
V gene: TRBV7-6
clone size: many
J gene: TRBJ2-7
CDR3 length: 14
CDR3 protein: CASSMTSGSYEQYF
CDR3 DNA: TGTGCCAGCAGCATGACTAGCGGGAGTTACGAGCAGTACTTC

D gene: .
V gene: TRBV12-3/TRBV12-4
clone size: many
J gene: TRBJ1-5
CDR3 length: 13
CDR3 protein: CASSLESVPPQHF
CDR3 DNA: TGTGCCAGCAGTTTAGAATCTGTCCCGCCCCAGCATTTT

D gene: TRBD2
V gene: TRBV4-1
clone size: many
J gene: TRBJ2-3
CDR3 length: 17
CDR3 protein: CASSQLGGNGGTDTQYF
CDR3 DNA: TGCGCCAGCAGCCAGCTCGGAGGTAACGGGGGGACAGATACGCAGTATTTT

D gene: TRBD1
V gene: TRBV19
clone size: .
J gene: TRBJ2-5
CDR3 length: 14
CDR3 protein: CASSIGDRGETQYF
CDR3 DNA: TGTGCCAGTAGTATAGGGGACAGGGGTGAGACCCAGTACTTC

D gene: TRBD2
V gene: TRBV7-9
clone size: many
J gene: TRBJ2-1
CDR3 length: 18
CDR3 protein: CASSPLAGGGSSYNEQFF
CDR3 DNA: TGTGCCAGCAGCCCATTAGCGGGGGGGGGTAGCTCCTACAATGAGCAGTTCTTC

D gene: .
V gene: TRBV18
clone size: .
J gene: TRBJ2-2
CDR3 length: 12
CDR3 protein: CASSLQDGELFF
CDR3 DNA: TGTGCCAGCTCATTGCAGGACGGGGAGCTGTTTTTT

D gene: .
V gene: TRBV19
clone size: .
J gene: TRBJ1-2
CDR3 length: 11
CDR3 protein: CASRRGNGYTF
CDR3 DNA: TGTGCCAGTAGGAGGGGGAATGGCTACACCTTC

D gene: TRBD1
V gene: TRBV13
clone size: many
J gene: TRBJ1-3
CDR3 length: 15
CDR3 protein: CASSPDRSSGNTIYF
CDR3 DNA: TGTGCCAGCAGCCCGGACAGGAGCTCTGGAAACACCATATATTTT

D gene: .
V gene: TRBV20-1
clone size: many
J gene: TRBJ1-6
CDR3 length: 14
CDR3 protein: CSARGGWGNSPLHF
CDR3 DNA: TGCAGTGCTAGAGGGGGTTGGGGGAATTCACCCCTCCACTTT

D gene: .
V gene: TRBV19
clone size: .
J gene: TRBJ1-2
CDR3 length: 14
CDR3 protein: CASSPGSELYGYTF
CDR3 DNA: TGTGCCAGTAGCCCAGGGTCGGAGCTCTATGGCTACACCTTC

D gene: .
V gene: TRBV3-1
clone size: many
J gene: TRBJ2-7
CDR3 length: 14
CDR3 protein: CASSLKGGGYEQYF
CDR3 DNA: TGTGCCAGCAGCCTTAAGGGAGGGGGGTACGAGCAGTACTTC

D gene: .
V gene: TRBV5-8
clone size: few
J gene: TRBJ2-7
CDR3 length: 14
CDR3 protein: CASSLGGVPLEQYF
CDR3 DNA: TGTGCCAGCAGCTTGGGCGGGGTCCCTCTCGAGCAGTACTTC

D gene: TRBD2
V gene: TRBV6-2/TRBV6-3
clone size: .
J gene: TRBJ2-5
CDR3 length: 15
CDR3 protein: CASSSSGSPQETQYF
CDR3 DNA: TGTGCCAGCAGTTCTAGCGGGTCGCCTCAAGAGACCCAGTACTTC

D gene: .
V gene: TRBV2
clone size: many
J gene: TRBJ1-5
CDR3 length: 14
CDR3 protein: CASSEGIWSQPQHF
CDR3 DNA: TGTGCCAGCAGTGAAGGGATTTGGAGTCAGCCCCAGCATTTT

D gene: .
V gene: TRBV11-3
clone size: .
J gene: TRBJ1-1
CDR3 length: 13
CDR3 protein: CASSLTGQTEAFF
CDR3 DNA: TGTGCCAGCAGCTTGACCGGGCAAACTGAAGCTTTCTTT

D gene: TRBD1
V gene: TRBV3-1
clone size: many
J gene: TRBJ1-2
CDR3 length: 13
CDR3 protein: CASTQGQGGGYTF
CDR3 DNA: TGTGCCAGCACCCAAGGACAGGGGGGTGGCTACACCTTC

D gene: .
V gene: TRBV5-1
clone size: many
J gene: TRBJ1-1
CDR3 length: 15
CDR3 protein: CASSTGHIVNTEAFF
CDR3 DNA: TGCGCCAGCAGCACGGGACACATCGTGAACACTGAAGCTTTCTTT

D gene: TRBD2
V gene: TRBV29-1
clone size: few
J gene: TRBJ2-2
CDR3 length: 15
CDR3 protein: CSVWTSGSDTGELFF
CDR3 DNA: TGCAGCGTTTGGACTAGCGGGAGTGACACCGGGGAGCTGTTTTTT

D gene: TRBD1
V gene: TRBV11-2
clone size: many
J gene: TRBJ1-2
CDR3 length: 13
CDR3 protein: CASSFDRAHGYTF
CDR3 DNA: TGTGCCAGCAGCTTCGACAGGGCCCATGGCTACACCTTC